This T cell receptor (beta chain) was sequenced for a study of shared clonotypes between healthy human individuals. CD45RO negativity and positive selection for CCR7 defined naive CD8 cells, a population that excluded terminally differentiated effector memory CD45RA+ cells. Sequencing was performed with immunoSEQ multiplex PCR; in TCRdb, only in-frame clones are kept and a portion is missing. The sample yields around 650,000 clones, approximately 96% seen once. CDR3 size: 15 residues. V shed 0 bases and J shed 4 bases, with 13 bases lying between them. CDR1 and CDR2 (germline): SGHRS, YFSETQ. The sequenced material came from naive CD8+ T cells sorted from blood. The receptor was isolated from a woman aged 30 to 39 in good health. The V gene is TRBV5-1, the J gene TRBJ1-1; D not resolved. Here the CDR3 reads CASSLGTGSTTEAFF. The CDR3, as DNA: TGCGCCAGCAGCTTGGGTACGGGGTCGACCACTGAAGCTTTCTTT.